The 9 T cell receptor beta chains below come from one sample, sequenced in a study of prognosis after radiotherapy for stage I lung cancer (dated by TCRdb to the early 2020s). The sequencer listed for this sample is Illumina HiSeq 3000. Two rounds of multiplex PCR were performed to amplify the TCR beta CDR3 region from genomic DNA. In the first round of PCR, primers specific to each TRBV and TRBJ gene were used, and the primer sequences are filed in Chinese patent CN105087789A. The public reads were reanalyzed by TCRdb: fastp trimming at Q25, MiXCR alignment, in-frame beta chains only. A single entry per CDR3 protein holds the most common genes and DNA from its merged rows. For this sample there are about 18,000 distinct CDR3 sequences; 55% appear just once. The ten largest clones add up to 25% to 30% of the sample. The source was PBMCs, collected before or after stereotactic body radiation therapy (not recorded which). Every receptor here comes from a donor aged 50 or older with non-small cell lung cancer.

The chain has TRBV5-1 and TRBJ2-3; possible D gene TRBD1, 5 bases. Germline loops: CDR1 SGHRS, CDR2 YFSETQ. Trimming took 5 bases from V and 1 from J, leaving 14 bases between them. The CDR3 length is 15 residues. The CDR3: CASRQEHRGTDTQYF. In DNA form, the CDR3 reads TGCGCCAGCAGACAGGAGCACCGTGGCACAGATACGCAGTATTTT.

As concerns this clonotype: A far larger clone is just one base off, so this is likely a read error. V gene TRBV6-9 combines with J gene TRBJ1-1; D not certain. This CDR3 spans 13 amino acids. The germline CDR1 and CDR2 sequences are MNHGY and SVAAGI. CDR3 amino acids: CASSSFRRSDAFF. CDR3 DNA sequence: TGTGCCAGCAGTTCTTTCAGGAGGTCTGATGCTTTCTTT.

In its sample, this clonotype ranks as medium-sized (0.01 to 0.1%). The DNA of the CDR3 is TGTGCCAGCAGGACGAGGACGGCCCTCTCTGGAAACACCATATATTTT. Its translation is CASRTRTALSGNTIYF. The chain recombines TRBV6-4 with TRBJ1-3; D is undetermined. Germline CDR1 is MRHNA and CDR2 is SNTAGT. V lost 6 bases and J lost 0, with 15 bases in between. CDR3 length equals 16 residues.

The table lists this clonotype with many counts. The V gene is TRBV7-8, the J gene TRBJ1-4; maybe TRBD1 (6 bases). V lost 5 bases, J lost 4 bases, and 11 bases lay in between. This CDR3 is 14 amino acids long. The germline gives CDR1 SGHVS, CDR2 FQNEAQ. The CDR3 coding sequence is TGTGCCAGCAGCAGGACAGCAGTTAATGAAAAACTGTTTTTT. This codes for CASSRTAVNEKLFF.

This clonotype was detected ten times or more. The chain employs TRBV5-1 and TRBJ1-1, with D perhaps TRBD1 (6 bases). The germline V and J ends were trimmed by 5 bases and 2 bases, with 13 bases remaining between them. CDR3 size: 14 residues. Germline-derived CDR1 and CDR2 are SGHRS and YFSETQ. The CDR3 loop is CASSQSQGNTEAFF. Here the CDR3 DNA reads TGCGCCAGCAGTCAATCACAGGGAAACACTGAAGCTTTCTTT.

The CDR3 here is CASSLDPRGRSGELFF. The DNA for the CDR3 is TGTGCCAGCAGTTTAGATCCCAGGGGGCGTTCCGGGGAGCTGTTTTTT. The genes are TRBV12-3 or TRBV12-4 and TRBJ2-2, with 8 bases matching TRBD1. This CDR3 contains 16 residues. Unmatched junction bases numbered 7, after V lost 1 base and J lost 6 bases.

The chain has TRBV12-3 or TRBV12-4 and TRBJ2-2; TRBD2 agrees at 15 bases. V dropped 6 bases and J dropped 13; count of bases not matched to a gene: 18. The length of the CDR3 is 18 residues. This CDR3 reads CASRGAGTSGGTGWGLFF. DNA for the CDR3: TGTGCCAGCAGAGGGGCCGGGACTAGCGGGGGGACAGGCTGGGGGCTGTTTTTT.

The chain combines TRBV6-2 or TRBV6-3 with TRBJ1-6; 7 positions agree with TRBD1. Trimming took 5 bases from V and 7 from J; bases not matched to a gene: 8. Germline V gene lookup returns CDR1 MNHEY and CDR2 SVGEGT. The CDR3 extends over 15 amino acids. The CDR3 sequence is CASSRDRKANSPLHF. The CDR3 DNA sequence: TGTGCCAGCAGTCGGGACAGAAAGGCGAATTCACCCCTCCACTTT.

This clonotype counts as medium-sized. CDR3 nucleotide sequence: TGTGCCAGCAGCTATTTAGCGGGAGGGGTCTACGAGCAGTACTTC. Its protein is CASSYLAGGVYEQYF. The J gene is TRBJ2-7, the V gene TRBV7-2; the match to TRBD2 covers 11 bases. Germline-derived CDR1 and CDR2 are SGHTA and FQGNSA. With 4 bases clipped from V and 3 bases from J, the junction kept 5 bases outside the gene matches. CDR3 size: 15 residues.